This T cell receptor beta chain was recovered during a study of human T cells and chemical hapten exposure. Documented time point: pre-sensitization, week 0. The treatment is: therapeutic diphenylcyclopropenone sensitization with weekly scalp DPC. TCRdb passed the RACE reads through MiXCR, listing each CDR3 protein once. Among some 70,000 distinct CDR3 sequences listed, around 9.9% were seen once. J lost 1 base, V lost 7 bases, and 7 bases had no gene match. Germline assignment: CDR1 SQVTM and CDR2 ANQGSEA. This CDR3 spans 14 amino acids. V is TRBV29-1 and J is TRBJ2-5; 9 nucleotides line up with TRBD1. The TCR comes from a woman aged 45-65 years with alopecia areata. Some clones in this sample may be carry-over from other donors' samples. The sample here was whole blood, taken in connection with sensitization to the hapten diphenylcyclopropenone (DPC). This CDR3 reads CSAGTGRVQETQYF. CDR3 bases: TGCAGCGCAGGGACAGGGAGAGTCCAAGAGACCCAGTACTTC.